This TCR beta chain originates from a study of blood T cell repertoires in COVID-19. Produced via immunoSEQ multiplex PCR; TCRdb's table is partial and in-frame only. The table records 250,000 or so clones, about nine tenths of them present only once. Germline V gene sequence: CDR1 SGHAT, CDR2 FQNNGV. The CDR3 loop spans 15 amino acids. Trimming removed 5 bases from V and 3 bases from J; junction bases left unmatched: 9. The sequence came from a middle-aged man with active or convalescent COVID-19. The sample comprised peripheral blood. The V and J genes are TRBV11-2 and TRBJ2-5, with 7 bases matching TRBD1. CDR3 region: CASSTSLQGKETQYF. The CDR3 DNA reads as TGTGCCAGCAGCACGAGCCTACAGGGGAAAGAGACCCAGTACTTC.